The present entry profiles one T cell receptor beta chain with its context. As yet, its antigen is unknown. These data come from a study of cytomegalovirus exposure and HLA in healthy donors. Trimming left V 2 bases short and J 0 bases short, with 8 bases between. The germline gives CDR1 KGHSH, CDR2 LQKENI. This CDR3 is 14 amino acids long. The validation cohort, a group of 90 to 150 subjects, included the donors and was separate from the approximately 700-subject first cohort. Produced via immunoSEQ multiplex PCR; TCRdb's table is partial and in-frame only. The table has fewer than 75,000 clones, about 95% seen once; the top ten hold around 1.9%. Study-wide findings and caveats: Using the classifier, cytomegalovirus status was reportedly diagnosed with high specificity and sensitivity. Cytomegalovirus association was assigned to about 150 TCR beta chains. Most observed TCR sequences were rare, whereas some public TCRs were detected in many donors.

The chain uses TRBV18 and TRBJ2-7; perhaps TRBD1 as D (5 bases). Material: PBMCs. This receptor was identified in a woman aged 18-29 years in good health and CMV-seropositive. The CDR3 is CASSPDRDSYEQYF. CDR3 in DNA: TGTGCCAGCTCACCAGACAGAGACTCCTACGAGCAGTACTTC. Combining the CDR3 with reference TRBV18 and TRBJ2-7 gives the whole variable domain NAGVMQNPRHLVRRRGQEARLRCSPMKGHSHVYWYRQLPEEGLKFMVYLQKENIIDESGMPKERFSAEFPKEGPSILRIQQVVRGDSAAYFCASSPDRDSYEQYFGPGTRLTVT.